The TCR beta chain under discussion was sequenced for a study of patients and donors after allogeneic stem cell transplantation. The CDR3 runs 15 residues. CDR1 is MNHEY and CDR2 is SVGAGI in the germline V gene. The V segment lost 4 bases and the J segment 6 bases; nucleotides outside the gene matches: 12. Using its own MiXCR run on the RT-PCR reads, TCRdb lists one record per CDR3 protein. The sample holds about 230,000 distinct CDR3 sequences, 12% to 15% seen once. Sequencing used blood, either unsorted or a sorted T cell fraction (not recorded which). The genes are TRBV6-5 and TRBJ2-7; TRBD2 aligns across 7 bases. The receptor was derived from a human donor who was either an allogeneic HSCT recipient or a stem cell or donor lymphocyte infusion donor (not recorded which). It is not recorded whose cells these are; they may come from a transplant donor. The CDR3 protein is CASSSTDGGIGEQYF. For the CDR3, the DNA is TGTGCCAGCAGTTCAACCGACGGGGGGATTGGCGAGCAGTACTTC.